The 3 T cell receptor beta chains below all came from one sample that was sequenced in a study of cytomegalovirus exposure and HLA in healthy donors. PCR used 60 Vbeta primers and 13 Jbeta primers. Libraries were prepared by immunoSEQ multiplex PCR; TCRdb keeps only in-frame clonotypes and omits some of them. The repertoire holds around 150,000 clones, with over 75% as singletons. The material sequenced was PBMCs. The origin of the receptors is a man aged 40-50 years in good health and CMV-seronegative.

V and J are TRBV5-1 and TRBJ2-7; 9 nucleotides agree with TRBD1. Per germline, CDR1 SGHRS and CDR2 YFSETQ. V shed 4 bases, J shed 4 bases, and the junction held 9 bases outside the gene matches. The CDR3 covers 15 residues. CDR3 amino acids: CASSPYRTGDYEQYF. In DNA, the CDR3 is TGCGCCAGCAGCCCCTACCGGACAGGGGATTACGAGCAGTACTTC. Combining the CDR3 with reference TRBV5-1 and TRBJ2-7 gives the whole variable domain KAGVTQTPRYLIKTRGQQVTLSCSPISGHRSVSWYQQTPGQGLQFLFEYFSETQRNKGNFPGRFSGRQFSNSRSEMNVSTLELGDSALYLCASSPYRTGDYEQYFGPGTRLTVT.

The rearrangement uses TRBV10-3 and TRBJ2-3; D might be TRBD2 (5 bases). The CDR3 is 16 residues long. The germline CDR1 and CDR2 sequences are ENHRY and SYGVKD. V shed 4 bases and J shed 2 bases, with 16 bases lying between them. Here the CDR3 reads CAISGSLALDTDTQYF. CDR3 nucleotide sequence: TGTGCCATCAGTGGCAGTCTAGCCCTGGACACAGATACGCAGTATTTT.

This chain links TRBV25-1 with TRBJ2-3; 8 bases align to TRBD2. Germline loops: CDR1 MGHDK, CDR2 SYGVNS. V trimming: 6 bases; J trimming: 2 bases; junction bases outside the gene matches: 7. This CDR3 region has 15 residues. The CDR3 nucleotides read TGTGCCAGCAGGGACAGCGGGGGACCCACAGATACGCAGTATTTT. This encodes CASRDSGGPTDTQYF.